This T cell receptor (beta chain) was profiled in a study of early T cells in non-severe SARS-CoV-2 infection. Germline values: CDR1 MNHEY, CDR2 SVGEGT. The CDR3 length is 15 residues. Trimming removed 2 bases at V and 4 bases at J, with 15 bases between. TCRdb itself ran the 5' RACE reads through MiXCR, one entry per CDR3 protein. The data hold roughly 100,000 distinct CDR3 sequences, with less than 15% observed a single time. V and J are TRBV6-2 or TRBV6-3 and TRBJ2-7, with D possibly being TRBD1 (6 bases). The sample comprised whole blood. This TCR derives from an adult who was a healthcare worker with PCR-confirmed SARS-CoV-2 infection or an uninfected control (not recorded which). The CDR3 DNA sequence: TGTGCCAGCAGTTACCATATGACAGGACTGTACGAGCAGTACTTC. It is translated as CASSYHMTGLYEQYF.